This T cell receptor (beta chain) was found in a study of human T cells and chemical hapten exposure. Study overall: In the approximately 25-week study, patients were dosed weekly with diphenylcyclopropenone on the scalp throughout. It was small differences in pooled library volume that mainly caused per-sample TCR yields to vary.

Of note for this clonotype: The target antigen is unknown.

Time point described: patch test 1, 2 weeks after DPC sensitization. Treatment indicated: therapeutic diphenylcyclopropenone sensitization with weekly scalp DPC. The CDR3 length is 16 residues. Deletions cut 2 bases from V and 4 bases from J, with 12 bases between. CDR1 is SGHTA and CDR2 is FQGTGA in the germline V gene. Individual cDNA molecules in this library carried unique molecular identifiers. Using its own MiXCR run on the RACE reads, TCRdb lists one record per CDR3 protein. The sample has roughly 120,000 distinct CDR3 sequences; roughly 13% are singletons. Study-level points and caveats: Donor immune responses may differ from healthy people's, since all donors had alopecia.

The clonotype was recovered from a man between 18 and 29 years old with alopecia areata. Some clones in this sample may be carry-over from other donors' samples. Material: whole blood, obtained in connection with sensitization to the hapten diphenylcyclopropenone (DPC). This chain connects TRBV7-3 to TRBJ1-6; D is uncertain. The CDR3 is CASSLGGRSYNSPLHF. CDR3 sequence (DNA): TGTGCCAGCAGCTTAGGAGGTCGCAGTTATAATTCACCCCTCCACTTT.